This entry concerns a single TCR beta chain. The CDR3 sequence is 13 residues long. V was trimmed by 6 bases and J by 4 bases, leaving 12 bases between them. Germline V gives CDR1 SQVTM, CDR2 ANQGSEA. The data derive from a study of human T cells and chemical hapten exposure. Time point: pre-sensitization, week 0. As for treatment: therapeutic diphenylcyclopropenone sensitization with weekly scalp DPC. The library tagged individual cDNA molecules with unique molecular identifiers. TCRdb reprocessed the RACE reads with MiXCR, giving one entry per CDR3 protein. The sample lists 180,000 or so distinct CDR3 sequences, about 31% occurring once.

This specimen was whole blood, taken in connection with sensitization to the hapten diphenylcyclopropenone (DPC). This TCR was sampled from a woman between 25 and 40 years old with alopecia areata. Some clones in this sample may be carry-over from other donors' samples. The genes are TRBV29-1 and TRBJ2-2; D might be TRBD2 (5 bases). The CDR3 bases are TGCAGCGTCCGGGGAGACCGCACCGGGGAGCTGTTTTTT. Translating it yields CSVRGDRTGELFF.